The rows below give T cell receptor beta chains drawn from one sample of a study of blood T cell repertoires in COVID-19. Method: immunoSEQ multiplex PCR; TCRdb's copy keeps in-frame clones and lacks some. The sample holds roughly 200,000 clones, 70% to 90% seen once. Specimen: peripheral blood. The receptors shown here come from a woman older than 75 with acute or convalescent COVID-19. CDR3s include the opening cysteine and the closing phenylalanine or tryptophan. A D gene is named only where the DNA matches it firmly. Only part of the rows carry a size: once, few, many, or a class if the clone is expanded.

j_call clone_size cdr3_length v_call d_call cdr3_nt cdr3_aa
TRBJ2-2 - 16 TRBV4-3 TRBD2 TGCGCCAGCAGTCGCGGGGGGAGGCGAAACACCGGGGAGCTGTTTTTT CASSRGGRRNTGELFF
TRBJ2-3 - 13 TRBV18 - TGTGCCAGCTCAGGCGGCAACACAGATACGCAGTATTTT CASSGGNTDTQYF
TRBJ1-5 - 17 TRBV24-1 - TGTGCCACCAGTGATTTCAAGGGGCAGGGTCGAAATCAGCCCCAGCATTTT CATSDFKGQGRNQPQHF
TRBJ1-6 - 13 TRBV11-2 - TGTGCCAGCAGCTTAAGTAGTCCTTCACCCCTCCACTTT CASSLSSPSPLHF
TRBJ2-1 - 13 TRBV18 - TGTGCCAGCTCAGAGTCGGGGAATGCTAGGCAGTTCTTC CASSESGNARQFF
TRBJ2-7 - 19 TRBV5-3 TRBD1 TGTGCCAGAAGCGAACCAAACAGCCCTAAACAGGGGAGCTCCTACGAGCAGTACTTC CARSEPNSPKQGSSYEQYF
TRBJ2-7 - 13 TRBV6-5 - TGTGCCAGCGTGGGTGATCCAGGCTACGAGCAGTACTTC CASVGDPGYEQYF
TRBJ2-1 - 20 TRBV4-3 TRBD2 TGCGCCAGCAGCCAAGTAGGGAGGCATAGCGGGACTGGTCGTCCAAATGAGCAGTTCTTC CASSQVGRHSGTGRPNEQFF
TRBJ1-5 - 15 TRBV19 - TGTGCCAGTACCTATCAACGGGGGTTGAATCAGCCCCAGCATTTT CASTYQRGLNQPQHF
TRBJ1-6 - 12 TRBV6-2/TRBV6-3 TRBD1 TGTGCCAGCAGTTACCCGGGACAGCCCAGGGTTTTT CASSYPGQPRVF
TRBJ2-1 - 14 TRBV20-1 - TGCAGTGCTAGTAATACAGTTTCCTACAATGAGCAGTTCTTC CSASNTVSYNEQFF
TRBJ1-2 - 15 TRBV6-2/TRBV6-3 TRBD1 TGTGCCAGCAGTGGCGGACAGGGGCCTAACTATGGCTACACCTTC CASSGGQGPNYGYTF
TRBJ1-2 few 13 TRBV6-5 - TGTGCCAGCAGTTACGACAGAAACTATGGCTACACCTTC CASSYDRNYGYTF
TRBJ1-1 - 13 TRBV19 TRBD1 TGTGCCAGTAGTGAAAGGGACAGATCAAGTAGTTTCTTT CASSERDRSSSFF
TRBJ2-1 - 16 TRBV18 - TGTGCCAGCTCACCAGGGGGGGGCAGGGGAGCGAATGAGCAGTTCTTC CASSPGGGRGANEQFF
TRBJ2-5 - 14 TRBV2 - TGTGCCGGAAGTCTCGGGACACGCCAAGAGACCCAGTACTTC CAGSLGTRQETQYF
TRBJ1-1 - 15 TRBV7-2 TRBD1 TGTGCCAGCAGCTTCAGGGGGCCGACGAACACTGAAGCTTTCTTT CASSFRGPTNTEAFF
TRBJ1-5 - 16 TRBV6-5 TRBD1 TGTGCCAGCAGTTCCGAGAGGGACAGGGGCGTTCAGCCCCAGCATTTT CASSSERDRGVQPQHF
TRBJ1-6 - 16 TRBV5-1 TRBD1 TGCGCCAGCAGCTTGGCCTCATGGACAGGGGATTCACCCCTCCACTTT CASSLASWTGDSPLHF
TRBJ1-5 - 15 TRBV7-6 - TGTGCCAGCAGCTTAGCACAGGGAAATAATCAGCCCCAGCATTTT CASSLAQGNNQPQHF
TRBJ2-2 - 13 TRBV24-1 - TGTGCCATTCTAGACAGTACCACCGGGGAGCTGTTTTTT CAILDSTTGELFF
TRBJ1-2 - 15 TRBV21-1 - TGTGCCAGCAGCAAAGGGGACAAGACTAACTATGGCTACACCTTC CASSKGDKTNYGYTF
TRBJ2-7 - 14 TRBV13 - TGTGCCAGCAGCTTCGACAGACTAGCCTACGAGCAGTACTTC CASSFDRLAYEQYF
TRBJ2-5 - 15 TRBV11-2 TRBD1 TGTGCCAGCAGCTTAGGAGGGACAGTACAAGAGACCCAGTACTTC CASSLGGTVQETQYF
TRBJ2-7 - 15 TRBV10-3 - TGTGCCATCAGTGAGTCGGGTCTAGCGACGTACGAGCAGTACTTC CAISESGLATYEQYF
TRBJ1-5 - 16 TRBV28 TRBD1 TGTGCCAGCAGTTTACTACACAGGGGAAGTGATCAGCCCCAGCATTTT CASSLLHRGSDQPQHF
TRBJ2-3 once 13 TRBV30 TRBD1 TGTGCCTTGGGACAGGGTTCAGCAGATACGCAGTATTTT CALGQGSADTQYF
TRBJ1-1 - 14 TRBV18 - TGTGCCAGCTCACCACTATTAGCGAACACTGAAGCTTTCTTT CASSPLLANTEAFF
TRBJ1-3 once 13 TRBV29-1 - TGCAGCGTTGAATCGAGCTCTGGAAACACCATATATTTT CSVESSSGNTIYF
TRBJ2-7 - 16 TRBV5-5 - TGTGCCAGCAGCGTAGTTCCGGTTAGCCCAACCTACGAGCAGTACTTC CASSVVPVSPTYEQYF
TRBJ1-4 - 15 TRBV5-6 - TGTGCCAGCAGCGGACAGCTAGCAACTAATGAAAAACTGTTTTTT CASSGQLATNEKLFF
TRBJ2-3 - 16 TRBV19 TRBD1 TGTGCCAGTAGTAATGAGGGGACAGGCTACACAGATACGCAGTATTTT CASSNEGTGYTDTQYF
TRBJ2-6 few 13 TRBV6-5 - TGTGCCAGCAGCCAGGCTGGGGCCAACGTCCTGACTTTC CASSQAGANVLTF
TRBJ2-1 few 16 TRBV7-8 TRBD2 TGTGCCAGCAGGCCGGGACTAGCAATGTCCTACAATGAGCAGTTCTTC CASRPGLAMSYNEQFF
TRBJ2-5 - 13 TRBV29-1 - TGCAGCGTTGTGGGACAATACCAAGAGACCCAGTACTTC CSVVGQYQETQYF
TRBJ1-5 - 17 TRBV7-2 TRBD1 TGTGCCAGCAGCCTCACTGCAGGGGGTCGTAGCAATCAGCCCCAGCATTTT CASSLTAGGRSNQPQHF
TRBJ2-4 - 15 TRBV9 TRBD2 TGTGCCAGCAGCGTATCGGCTAGCGGGGTTGGCATTCAGTACTTC CASSVSASGVGIQYF
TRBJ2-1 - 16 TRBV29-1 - TGCAGCGTTGTGGTTCTAGGCCCCGGAGAGGGAAATGAGCAGTTCTTC CSVVVLGPGEGNEQFF
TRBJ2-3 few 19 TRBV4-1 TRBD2 TGCGCCAGCAGCCAAGATTCCCAACGTTACAGCGGGGCCACAGATACGCAGTATTTT CASSQDSQRYSGATDTQYF
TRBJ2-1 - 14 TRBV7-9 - TGTGCCAGCAGCTCTAGCGTGGGTCAGAATGAGCAGTTCTTC CASSSSVGQNEQFF
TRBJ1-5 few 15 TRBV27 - TGTGCCAGCCAGTCGGGAGGACTATTGAATCAGCCCCAGCATTTT CASQSGGLLNQPQHF
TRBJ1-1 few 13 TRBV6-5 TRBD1 TGTGCCAGCAGCAATGGACAGGGAAGAGTAGCTTTCTTT CASSNGQGRVAFF
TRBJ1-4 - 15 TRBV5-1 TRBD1 TGCGCCAGCAGCTCGACCGGGACAGGGAGTGAAAAACTGTTTTTT CASSSTGTGSEKLFF
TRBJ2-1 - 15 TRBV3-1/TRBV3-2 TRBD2 TGTGCCAGCAGCCCCCGCCCGGGACTAGCGTTTGAGCAGTTCTTC CASSPRPGLAFEQFF
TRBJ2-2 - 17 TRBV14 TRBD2 TGTGCCAGCAGCCACCGAACTAGCGGAAGAATCACCGGGGAGCTGTTTTTT CASSHRTSGRITGELFF
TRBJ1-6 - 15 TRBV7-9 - TGTGCCAGCAGCTTAGGGGTCAGCGAAAATTCACCCCTCCACTTT CASSLGVSENSPLHF
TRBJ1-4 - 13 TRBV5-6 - TGTGCCAGCAGCTCTACGGACAGAGAAAAACTGTTTTTT CASSSTDREKLFF
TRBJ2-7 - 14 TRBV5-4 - TGTGCCAGCAGCTTGGCGCAGCGCCTCGGAGAGCAGTACTTC CASSLAQRLGEQYF
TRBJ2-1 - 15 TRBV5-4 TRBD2 TGTGCCAGCAGCTTGGCTAGCGGGAGGTTCAATGAGCAGTTCTTC CASSLASGRFNEQFF
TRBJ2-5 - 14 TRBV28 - TGTGCCAGCAGTTTATTGCAACGGGAAGAGACCCAGTACTTC CASSLLQREETQYF
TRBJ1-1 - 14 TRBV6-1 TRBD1 TGTGCCAGCAGTGAGGGGACAGGGCGAAGAGAAGCTTTCTTT CASSEGTGRREAFF
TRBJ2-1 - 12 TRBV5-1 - TGCGCCAGCAGCTCTCCGGGGGGCGAGCAGTTCTTC CASSSPGGEQFF
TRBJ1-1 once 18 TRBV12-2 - TGTGCAAGTCGCTTTAGCTCAGGGGCAGGAGGAATGGACACTGAAGCTTTCTTT CASRFSSGAGGMDTEAFF
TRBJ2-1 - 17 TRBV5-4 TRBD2 TGTGCCAGCAGCTTGGGGACTAGCGGGAGCTCCTACAATGAGCAGTTCTTC CASSLGTSGSSYNEQFF
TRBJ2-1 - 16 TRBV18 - TGTGCCAGCTCACCACTGCTCCAGGGAACCTACAATGAGCAGTTCTTC CASSPLLQGTYNEQFF
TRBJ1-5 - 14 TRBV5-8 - TGTGCCAGCAGCGTGGACAGCCAAAATCAGCCCCAGCATTTT CASSVDSQNQPQHF
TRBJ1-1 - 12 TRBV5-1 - TGCGCCAGCAGCATAAGGGAGGCCGAAGCTTTCTTT CASSIREAEAFF
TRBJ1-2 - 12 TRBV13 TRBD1 TGTGCCAGCAGCCTCGGGACAGTCGGCTACACCTTC CASSLGTVGYTF